A selection of T cell receptor beta chains follows, all from one sample in a study of T cells in Graves' hyperthyroidism and ophthalmopathy. A single record per CDR3 protein comes from TCRdb applying MiXCR to the multiplex PCR reads. Of fewer than 700,000 distinct CDR3 sequences listed, about 17% are singletons. The sequenced sample was blood. The origin of the receptors is a woman aged 30 to 39 with Graves' hyperthyroidism. Each CDR3 is given with its conserved first and last residue. Fields, in order: V gene, CDR3 protein.

>TRBV30
CAWMQDYTEAFF
>TRBV30
CAWSVAGRFDPNEQFF
>TRBV6-1
CAAPGGQGTYEQFF
>TRBV6-1
CASSEDTGVSDTQYF
>TRBV15
CATSRDRGVSNQPQHF
>TRBV19
CASGQPALGRYEQYF
>TRBV11-2
CASSLEWEGRVNTEAFF
>TRBV19
CASKRRGDTDTQYF
>TRBV28
CASSPGQALTEAFF
>TRBV6-1
CASSRGGGNTIYF
>TRBV19
CASSIPQQGGTEAFF
>TRBV18
CASSPQPGGDTQYF
>TRBV30
CAWSPGTASTDTQYF
>TRBV11-3
CASSSLLSGRADTQYF
>TRBV7-2
CASSLDRRTDTQYF
>TRBV28
CASSPYKETQYF
>TRBV18
CASSPPLAGDAEQFF
>TRBV5-1
CASSLGPASTEAFF
>TRBV30
CALASYNEQFF
>TRBV20-1
CSARALAGSSYEQYF
>TRBV28
CASSLGGTGGGDPYEQYF
>TRBV20-1
CSARDPRQTNEKLFF
>TRBV9
CASSVPGTSYEQFF
>TRBV5-1
CASSLAGRGSYNEQFF
>TRBV20-1
CSARVEGDTQYF
>TRBV9
CASSASGSSSYEQYF
>TRBV30
CAWSRGARDEQFF
>TRBV7-9
CASSLVGTYYGYTF
>TRBV2
CASSGLPSPNEKLFF
>TRBV20-1
CSARDRKRDPYNEQFF
>TRBV28
CASSSGLVGNTIYF
>TRBV7-8
CASSSLQGEWNQPQHF
>TRBV18
CASSPPRREGVDTQYF
>TRBV3-1
CASSLKGRYEQYF
>TRBV6-4
CASSDFFRDQPQHF
>TRBV7-8
CASSLLAGGRDTQYF
>TRBV29-1
CSVGGGGNTIYF
>TRBV5-1
CASSVYSEGTDTQYF
>TRBV27
CASTLLGTEQETQYF
>TRBV28
CASKQLSETSAQETQYF
>TRBV3-1
CASSQFRDIEAFF
>TRBV7-2
CASSLEGQLAKNIQYF
>TRBV19
CASSFNSADTQYF
>TRBV20-1
CSAWRRDIHSGANVLTF
>TRBV4-2
CASSQDPGGPETQYF
>TRBV18
CASSPYGSGKRTDTQYF
>TRBV10-3
CAISFGTASYEQYF
>TRBV6-1
CASSLYTSGRGIGGNEQFF
>TRBV7-2
CASSFTLSGGRRTGELFF
>TRBV6-1
CASSEGTGVPFYNEQFF
>TRBV20-1
CSAGRHEGSEAFF
>TRBV6-1
CASRSPGQGAEEYF